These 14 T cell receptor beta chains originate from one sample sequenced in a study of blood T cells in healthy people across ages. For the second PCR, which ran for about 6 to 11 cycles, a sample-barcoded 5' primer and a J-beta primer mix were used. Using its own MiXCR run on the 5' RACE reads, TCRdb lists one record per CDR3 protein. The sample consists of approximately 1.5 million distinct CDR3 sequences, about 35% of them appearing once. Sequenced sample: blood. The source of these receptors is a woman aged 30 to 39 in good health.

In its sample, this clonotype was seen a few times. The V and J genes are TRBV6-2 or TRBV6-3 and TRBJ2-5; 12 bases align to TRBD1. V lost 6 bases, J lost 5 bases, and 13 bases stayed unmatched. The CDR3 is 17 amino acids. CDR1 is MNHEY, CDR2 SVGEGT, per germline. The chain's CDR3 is CASSYNSGTGGWETQYF. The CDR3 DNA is TGTGCCAGCAGCTATAACTCCGGGACAGGGGGCTGGGAGACCCAGTACTTC.

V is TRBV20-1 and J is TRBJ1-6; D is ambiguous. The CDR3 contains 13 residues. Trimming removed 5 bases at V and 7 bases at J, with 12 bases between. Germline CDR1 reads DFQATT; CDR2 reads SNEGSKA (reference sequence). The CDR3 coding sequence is TGCAGTGCTCGGGCCGTCGGGAATTCACCCCTCCACTTT. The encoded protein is CSARAVGNSPLHF.

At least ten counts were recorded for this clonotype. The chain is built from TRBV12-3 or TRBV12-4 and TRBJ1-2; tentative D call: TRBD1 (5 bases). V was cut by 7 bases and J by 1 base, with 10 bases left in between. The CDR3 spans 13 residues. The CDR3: CASKGDHNYGYTF. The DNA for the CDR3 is TGTGCCAGCAAAGGGGACCATAACTATGGCTACACCTTC.

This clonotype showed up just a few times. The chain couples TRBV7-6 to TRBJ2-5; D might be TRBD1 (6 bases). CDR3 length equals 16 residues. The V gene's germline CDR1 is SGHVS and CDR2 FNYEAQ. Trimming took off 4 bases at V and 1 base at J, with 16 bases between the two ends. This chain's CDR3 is CASSSSPRRGQETQYF. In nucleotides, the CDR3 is TGTGCCAGCAGCTCCTCCCCCCGCAGGGGCCAAGAGACCCAGTACTTC. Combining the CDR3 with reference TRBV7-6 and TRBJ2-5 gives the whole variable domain GAGVSQSPRYKVTKRGQDVALRCDPISGHVSLYWYRQALGQGPEFLTYFNYEAQQDKSGLPNDRFSAERPEGSISTLTIQRTEQRDSAMYRCASSSSPRRGQETQYFGPGTRLLVL.

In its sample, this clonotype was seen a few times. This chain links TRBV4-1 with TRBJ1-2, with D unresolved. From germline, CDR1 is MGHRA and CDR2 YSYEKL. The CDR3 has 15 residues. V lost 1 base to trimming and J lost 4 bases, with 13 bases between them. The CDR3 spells CASSQAEEGPYGYTF. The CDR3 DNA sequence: TGCGCCAGCAGCCAAGCCGAGGAGGGCCCCTATGGCTACACCTTC.

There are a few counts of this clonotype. CDR3 loop: CASSLARQGLSYGYTF. The CDR3 nucleotides read TGTGCCAGCAGCTTGGCCAGGCAGGGGCTTAGCTATGGCTACACCTTC. The V and J genes are TRBV5-5 and TRBJ1-2, with a weak D call TRBD1 (6 bases). The CDR3 totals 16 residues. The germline CDR1 and CDR2 sequences are SGHKS and YYEKEE (reference sequence). V lost 0 bases and J lost 4, with 16 bases in between.

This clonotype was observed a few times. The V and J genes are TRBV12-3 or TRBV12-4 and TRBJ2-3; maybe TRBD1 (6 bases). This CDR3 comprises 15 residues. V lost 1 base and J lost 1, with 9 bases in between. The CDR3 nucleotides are TGTGCCAGCAGTTTAGAGTACAGGGGCACAGATACGCAGTATTTT. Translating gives CASSLEYRGTDTQYF.

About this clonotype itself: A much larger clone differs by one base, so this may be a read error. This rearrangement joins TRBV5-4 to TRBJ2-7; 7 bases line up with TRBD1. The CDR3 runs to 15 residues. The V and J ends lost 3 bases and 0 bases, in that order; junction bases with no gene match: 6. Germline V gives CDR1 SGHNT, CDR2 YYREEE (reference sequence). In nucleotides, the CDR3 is TGTGCCAGCAGCTGGACCGGGACAGCCTCCTACGAGCAGTACTTC. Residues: CASSWTGTASYEQYF.

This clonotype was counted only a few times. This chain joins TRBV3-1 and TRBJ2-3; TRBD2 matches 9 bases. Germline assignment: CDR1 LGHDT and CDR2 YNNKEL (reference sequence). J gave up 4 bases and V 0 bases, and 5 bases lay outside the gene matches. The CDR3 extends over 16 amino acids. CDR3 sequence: CASSQDIGGGADTQYF. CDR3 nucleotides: TGTGCCAGCAGCCAAGACATCGGCGGGGGGGCAGATACGCAGTATTTT.

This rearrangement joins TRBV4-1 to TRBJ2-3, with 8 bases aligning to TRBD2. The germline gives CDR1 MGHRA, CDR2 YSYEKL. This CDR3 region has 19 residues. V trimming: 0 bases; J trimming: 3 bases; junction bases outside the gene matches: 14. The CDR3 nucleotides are TGCGCCAGCAGCCAAGATGGAACGGGAGGGCCGGTAGGGACAGATACGCAGTATTTT. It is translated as CASSQDGTGGPVGTDTQYF.

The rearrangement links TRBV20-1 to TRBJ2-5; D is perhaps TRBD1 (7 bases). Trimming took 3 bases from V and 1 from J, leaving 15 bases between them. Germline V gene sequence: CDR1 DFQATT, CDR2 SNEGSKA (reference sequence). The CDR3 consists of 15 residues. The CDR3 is CSASDGGTVQETQYF. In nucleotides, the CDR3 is TGCAGTGCTAGCGATGGGGGGACAGTCCAAGAGACCCAGTACTTC.

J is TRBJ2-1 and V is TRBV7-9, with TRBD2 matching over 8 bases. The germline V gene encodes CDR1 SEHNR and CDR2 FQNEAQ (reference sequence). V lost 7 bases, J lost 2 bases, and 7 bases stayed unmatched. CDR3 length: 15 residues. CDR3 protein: CASIPTGLAYNEQFF. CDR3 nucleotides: TGTGCCAGCATTCCTACGGGACTAGCCTACAATGAGCAGTTCTTC. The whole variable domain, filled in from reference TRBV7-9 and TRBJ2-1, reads DTGVSQNPRHKITKRGQNVTFRCDPISEHNRLYWYRQTLGQGPEFLTYFQNEAQLEKSRLLSDRFSAERPKGSFSTLEIQRTEQGDSAMYLCASIPTGLAYNEQFFGPGTRLTVL.

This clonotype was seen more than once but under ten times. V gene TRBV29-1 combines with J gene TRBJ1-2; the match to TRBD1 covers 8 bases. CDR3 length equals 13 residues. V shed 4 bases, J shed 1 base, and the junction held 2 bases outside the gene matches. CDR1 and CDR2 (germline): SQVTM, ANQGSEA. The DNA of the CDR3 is TGCAGCGTTGGACAGGGGCTTAACTATGGCTACACCTTC. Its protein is CSVGQGLNYGYTF.

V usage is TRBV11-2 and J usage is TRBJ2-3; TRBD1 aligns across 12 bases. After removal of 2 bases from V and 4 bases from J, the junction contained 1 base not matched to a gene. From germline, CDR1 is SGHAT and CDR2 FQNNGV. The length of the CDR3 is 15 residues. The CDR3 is CASSLRDRGPDTQYF. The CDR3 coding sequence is TGTGCCAGCAGCTTAAGGGACAGGGGGCCAGATACGCAGTATTTT.